This T cell receptor beta chain was identified during a study of radiotherapy plus CTLA-4 blockade in lung cancer. Whole-study context: Objective responses were observed in approximately 20% of patients, and disease control was achieved by roughly 31%. Regarding the study as a whole: TCR clones originating in tumors grew in number in blood after radiotherapy plus ipilimumab.

CDR3 length: 16 residues. Germline values: CDR1 LGHNA, CDR2 YNFKEQ. Trimming removed 0 bases from V and 5 bases from J, with 13 bases in between. The assay was immunoSEQ multiplex PCR, and TCRdb's table has in-frame clones only and misses some. This sample has under 65,000 clones, with about 77% found just once. Comments on this clone: Its antigen is unidentified.

V gene TRBV4-2 combines with J gene TRBJ1-4, with TRBD1 as a possible D gene (6 bases). The starting material was peripheral blood, obtained from a patient treated with radiotherapy plus ipilimumab. The source is a human donor with non-small cell lung cancer whose response to radiotherapy plus ipilimumab could not be evaluated. CDR3 loop: CASSQDRQGMNEKLFF. In nucleotides, the CDR3 is TGTGCCAGCAGCCAAGATCGGCAGGGGATGAATGAAAAACTGTTTTTT.